This T cell receptor (beta chain) was documented in a study of T cell responses to AZD1222 COVID-19 vaccine. At the level of the study: Second-dose intervals near 4 or 12 weeks were combined.

The CDR3 has 15 amino acids. V lost 5 bases and J lost 4, with 17 bases in between. The germline gives CDR1 SGHTA, CDR2 FQGNSA. Sequencing was performed with immunoSEQ multiplex PCR; in TCRdb, only in-frame clones are kept and a portion is missing. This table has 95,000 to 150,000 clones, approximately 88% appearing once. With respect to this clone: The antigen is undetermined.

Notes on the study in general: Baseline antibody screening turned up just six or seven seropositive AZD1222 recipients. It should be noted that donors were predominantly white British and more often female, and clonal diversity was possibly underestimated. After the peak T cell response, and only then, were repertoires sampled.

This receptor was taken from an adult in good health. The chain links TRBV7-2 to TRBJ1-1; TRBD1 is a possible D gene (5 bases). The starting material was peripheral blood, obtained on day 0 of AZD1222 vaccination. This CDR3 is CASSPESRRGTEAFF. CDR3 nucleotides: TGTGCCAGCAGCCCAGAATCGAGGAGGGGCACTGAAGCTTTCTTT.